This T cell receptor beta chain was obtained from a study of graft-versus-host responses after intestinal transplantation. Study summary: Induction with anti-thymocyte globulin, then tacrolimus and steroids for 2 to 3 years, was given to all recipients.

With 0 bases clipped from V and 0 bases from J, the junction kept 5 bases outside the gene matches. The length of the CDR3 is 17 residues. CDR1 ENHRY and CDR2 SYGVKD come from the germline V gene. Concerning this clone itself: The target antigen is unknown.

Only in-frame clones appear in the TCRdb table, and some are missing; sequencing was by immunoSEQ multiplex PCR. The repertoire holds over 70,000 clones, with nearly 90% as singletons. The sequence was obtained from a human donor who was the organ donor for an intestinal transplant. The sample here was unstimulated CD8+ T cells sorted from spleen or lymph node cells, taken before transplant. The rearrangement joins TRBV10-3 to TRBJ2-3, with TRBD2 matching over 8 bases. The CDR3 coding sequence is TGTGCCATCAGTGAGTCCCAGCGGGGGAGTAGCACAGATACGCAGTATTTT. Translated, it gives CAISESQRGSSTDTQYF.